This record looks at one T cell receptor beta chain sequence and its context. This clone was observed at least ten times. Its cognate antigen has yet to be identified. Base qualities are not at hand, and no much larger clone is one base apart. Library preparation was by PCR. The instrument given in TCRdb is Illumina HiSeq 4000. High-throughput sequencing was used to profile the CDR3 region of the TCR beta-chain in every patient. The authors processed their data as follows. CDR3 differences across clinicopathological groups were used to build a classifier for discriminating distant-metastatic papillary thyroid cancer patients. Repertoire diversity was assessed with the Shannon index, and tumor-blood repertoire similarity with the Morisita-Horn index. Through fastp at Q25 and MiXCR, TCRdb rebuilt clones from the public reads, retaining in-frame beta chains. These V and J calls rely on TCRdb rather than the paper's analysis. Here the sample has some 55,000 clones; 25% to 30% occur a single time. 15% to 20% of the sample is taken by the ten largest.

None of the patients had been given any treatment before thyroid surgery. The study retrospectively analysed patient clinical samples collected from the early 2010s to the late 2010s using T-cell receptor beta sequencing. The data belong to a study of metastatic and nonmetastatic thyroid tumors (dated by TCRdb to between 2020 and 2021). Some background on the complete study: The researchers compared repertoires between peripheral blood samples and tumor or nodule tissue samples from patients with malignant or benign thyroid disease. General conclusions and limits of the study: In both blood and tumor samples, malignant tumors were reported to have significantly higher TCR beta diversity than benign nodules.

The CDR3 holds 15 amino acids from the cysteine to the phenylalanine. Just CDR3 DNA is preserved here, 45 bases in frame from base 1. The germline V gene sets CDR1 to SGHRS and CDR2 to YFSETQ. V is shortened by 1 base, J by 2 bases, and the region joining them spans 12 bases. This chain joins TRBV5-1 to TRBJ1-1, with TRBD1 perhaps the D gene, on 5 matching bases. Input material: blood. The origin of this receptor is a female donor with papillary thyroid cancer or a benign thyroid nodule (not recorded which). Some clones in this sample may be carry-over from other donors' samples. The DNA sequence is as follows: TGCGCCAGCAGCTTGTTGCTTGGGGGAAACACTGAAGCTTTCTTT. Translated, this gives CASSLLLGGNTEAFF.